This entry describes one T cell receptor (beta chain). This clonotype was observed many times. Its specific antigen is unknown. Base qualities are missing; no much larger clone stands one base away. The sample comes from a study of spatial heterogeneity in lung cancer (dated by TCRdb to the late 2010s). Broadly, across the study: More beta-chain than alpha-chain transcripts were consistently detected, likely reflecting higher beta-chain transcript abundance. In the raw uncorrected reads, each unique combination of TCR and UMI appeared more than ten times on average. In non-small cell lung cancer, the study made a quantitative comparison of TCR alpha and beta repertoires among multiple tumor regions, matched nontumor lung and blood. The study linked features of the TCR repertoire to counts of nonsynonymous mutations, which were determined by whole-exome sequencing of tumor tissue. At surgery, roughly 220 tumor regions, roughly 62 matched nontumor lung samples and 56 PBMC samples were TCR-sequenced for both alpha and beta chains.

Broad study findings and their caveats: Ubiquitous expanded tumor TCRs were detected in blood more often at tumor resection than at routine follow-up. Confirming at a functional level the hypothesis that regional TCRs recognize regional mutations was considered to require additional single-cell paired TCR alpha and beta sequencing.

The sample's time point label, in plain terms: sample taken at primary tumor resection. TCR sequencing used whole RNA extracted from tumor and nontumor lung tissue, or from cryopreserved PBMC samples, without cell sorting. The donors were about 71 patients from the lung TRACERx cohort who had early-stage, untreated non-small cell lung cancer. A patient was chosen for TCR sequencing only when enough RNA was available from at least two tumor regions. Receptor libraries were prepared by 5' RACE. The instrument was a NextSeq 500. To allow correction of PCR and sequencing errors, the TCR library protocol tagged every TCR cDNA molecule with a unique molecular identifier. The paper's data handling went like this. TCR identification, UMI-based error correction and CDR3 extraction were all carried out with Decombinator tools. TCRs above a frequency of 2 per 1,000, corresponding to the top 1% of the tumor frequency distribution, were defined as expanded. Renyi diversity was calculated using the R vegan package after each repertoire was subsampled 100 times to 5,000 TCRs. To build CDR3 similarity networks, amino acid triplet string-kernel similarity was used, and CDR3s were connected when their pairwise similarity was above 0.82. In TCRdb, the public reads were trimmed at Q25 with fastp and aligned with MiXCR, with productive beta chains retained. Under each unique CDR3 protein, matching rows form one entry showing the most common genes and DNA. The V and J calls come from TCRdb's annotation, not from the publication. Counted in this sample were 20,000 to 25,000 distinct CDR3 sequences; 5.5% to 8.5% of them appeared once. The ten largest clones add up to roughly an eighth of the sample.

Germline trimming: 6 bases from V, 1 base from J; junction bases outside gene matches: 13. There are 17 amino acids in the CDR3, from cysteine to phenylalanine inclusive. Here the CDR3 DNA is all that survives: 51 bases in frame from base 1. This specimen was PBMCs, taken at surgery. This TCR was sampled from a male donor with early-stage non-small cell lung cancer. The rearranged chain carries TRBV12-3 or TRBV12-4 and TRBJ2-5; 8 middle bases align to TRBD2. DNA sequence: TGTGCCAGCAGATCTGGGGCGGCGGGGGGAGGCCAAGAGACCCAGTACTTC. Its amino acids are CASRSGAAGGGQETQYF.